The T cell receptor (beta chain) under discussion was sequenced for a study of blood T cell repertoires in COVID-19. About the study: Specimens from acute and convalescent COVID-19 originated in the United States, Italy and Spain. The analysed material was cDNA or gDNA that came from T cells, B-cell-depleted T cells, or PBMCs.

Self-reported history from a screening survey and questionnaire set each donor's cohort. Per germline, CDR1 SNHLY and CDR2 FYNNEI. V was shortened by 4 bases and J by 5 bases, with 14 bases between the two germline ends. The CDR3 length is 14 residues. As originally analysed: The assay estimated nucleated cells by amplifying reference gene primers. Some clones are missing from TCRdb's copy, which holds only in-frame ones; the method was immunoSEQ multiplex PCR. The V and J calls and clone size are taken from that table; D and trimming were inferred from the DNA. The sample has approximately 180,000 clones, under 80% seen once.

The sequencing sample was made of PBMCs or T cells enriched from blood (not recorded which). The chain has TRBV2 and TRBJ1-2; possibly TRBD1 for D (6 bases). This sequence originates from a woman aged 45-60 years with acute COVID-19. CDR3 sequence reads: CASSGRGKSYGYTF. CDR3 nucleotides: TGTGCCAGCAGTGGCAGGGGAAAATCTTATGGCTACACCTTC.